The 10 T cell receptor beta chains below come from one sample, sequenced in a study of blood T cell repertoires in COVID-19. Repertoires were generated with immunoSEQ multiplex PCR, while TCRdb's copy carries only in-frame clones and drops some. The sample shows more than 95,000 clones, around 89% of them seen only once. The sample comprised peripheral blood. These receptors all stem from a woman aged 55-70 years with acute or convalescent COVID-19.

CDR3 coding DNA: TGTGCCAGCAGCTTAGATTCAGTTCGGGAAATCGGGACTGAAGCTTTCTTT. Protein product: CASSLDSVREIGTEAFF. This sequence joins TRBV7-8 and TRBJ1-1; no definite D call. This CDR3 is built from 17 residues. Germline V gives CDR1 SGHVS, CDR2 FQNEAQ. V gave up 1 base and J gave up 5 bases, with 20 bases separating them.

In this sample, this clone turned up once. The J gene is TRBJ2-5, the V gene TRBV7-3, with TRBD2 identical over 12 bases. The germline V gene encodes CDR1 SGHTA and CDR2 FQGTGA. CDR3 length equals 17 residues. Trimming took 1 base from V and 4 from J; bases not matched to a gene: 7. As DNA, the CDR3 is TGTGCCAGCAGCTTAAAAAGAGTGGGACTAGCGGGAGAGACCCAGTACTTC. This encodes CASSLKRVGLAGETQYF. The variable domain in full, with the rest retrieved from reference TRBV7-3 and TRBJ2-5, is GAGVSQTPSNKVTEKGKYVELRCDPISGHTALYWYRQSLGQGPEFLIYFQGTGAADDSGLPNDRFFAVRPEGSVSTLKIQRTERGDSAVYLCASSLKRVGLAGETQYFGPGTRLLVL.

This clone was counted a few times. The chain recombines TRBV4-2 with TRBJ1-5; 12 nucleotides align to TRBD1. The CDR3 length is 17 residues. The V gene end was trimmed by 0 bases and the J gene end by 2 bases; junction bases not matched to a gene: 2. Germline values: CDR1 LGHNA, CDR2 YNFKEQ. The chain's CDR3 is CASSQEGQGAGNQPQHF. CDR3 nucleotide sequence: TGTGCCAGCAGCCAAGAGGGACAGGGGGCCGGCAATCAGCCCCAGCATTTT.

The chain couples TRBV3-1 (or the pseudogene TRBV3-2) to TRBJ1-1; TRBD1 is a possible D gene (6 bases). The V end was cut by 3 bases, the J end by 4 bases, with 18 bases between. The CDR3 contains 16 residues. The germline V gene encodes CDR1 LGHDT and CDR2 YNNKEL (reference sequence). This CDR3 is CASSHVGEVGGTEAFF. CDR3 in DNA: TGTGCCAGCAGCCATGTCGGAGAGGTAGGGGGCACTGAAGCTTTCTTT.

The chain has TRBV7-2 and TRBJ1-1; D remains ambiguous. The CDR3 runs to 13 residues. The germline V and J ends were trimmed by 1 base and 4 bases, with 7 bases remaining between them. Germline V gives CDR1 SGHTA, CDR2 FQGNSA. The CDR3 coding sequence is TGTGCCAGCAGCTTAGAGCGGTTCACTGAAGCTTTCTTT. As protein: CASSLERFTEAFF.

The V call is TRBV7-8, the J call TRBJ2-7; tentative D call: TRBD1 (5 bases). Germline loops: CDR1 SGHVS, CDR2 FQNEAQ. V was trimmed by 5 bases and J by 4 bases, leaving 12 bases between them. The CDR3 contains 13 residues. This chain's CDR3 is CASSPRQNYEQYF. The CDR3 nucleotides are TGTGCCAGCAGCCCAAGACAGAATTACGAGCAGTACTTC.

V gene TRBV25-1 combines with J gene TRBJ1-1, with D possibly matching TRBD1 (6 bases). Trimming stripped 9 bases from V and 0 bases from J, with 8 bases between. Per the germline V gene, CDR1 is MGHDK and CDR2 is SYGVNS. CDR3 length: 12 amino acids. This CDR3 reads CASGQLNTEAFF. In DNA, the CDR3 is TGTGCCAGTGGACAGTTGAACACTGAAGCTTTCTTT.

J is TRBJ1-1 and V is TRBV19; D unclear. V lost 10 bases to trimming and J lost 3 bases, with 12 bases between them. From germline, CDR1 is LNHDA and CDR2 SQIVND (reference sequence). The CDR3 length is 12 residues. This CDR3 is CATSWGDTEAFF. CDR3 coding DNA: TGTGCCACCAGTTGGGGAGACACTGAAGCTTTCTTT.

The V call is TRBV9, the J call TRBJ2-1, with D possibly being TRBD2 (5 bases). This CDR3 region has 17 residues. Per the germline V gene, CDR1 is SGDLS and CDR2 is YYNGEE. Trimming took 0 bases from V and 4 from J, leaving 17 bases between them. DNA of the CDR3: TGTGCCAGCAGCGTAGCGGACTCCTCGAGGGAATACAATGAGCAGTTCTTC. It translates to CASSVADSSREYNEQFF.

The chain combines TRBV10-3 with TRBJ2-3, with 12 bases identical to TRBD2. The V segment lost 6 bases and the J segment 5 bases; nucleotides outside the gene matches: 6. CDR3 length: 15 amino acids. Germline CDR1 is ENHRY and CDR2 is SYGVKD. The CDR3 sequence is CAISTSGGSGDTQYF. The CDR3 bases are TGTGCCATCAGCACTAGCGGGGGGTCGGGAGATACGCAGTATTTT.